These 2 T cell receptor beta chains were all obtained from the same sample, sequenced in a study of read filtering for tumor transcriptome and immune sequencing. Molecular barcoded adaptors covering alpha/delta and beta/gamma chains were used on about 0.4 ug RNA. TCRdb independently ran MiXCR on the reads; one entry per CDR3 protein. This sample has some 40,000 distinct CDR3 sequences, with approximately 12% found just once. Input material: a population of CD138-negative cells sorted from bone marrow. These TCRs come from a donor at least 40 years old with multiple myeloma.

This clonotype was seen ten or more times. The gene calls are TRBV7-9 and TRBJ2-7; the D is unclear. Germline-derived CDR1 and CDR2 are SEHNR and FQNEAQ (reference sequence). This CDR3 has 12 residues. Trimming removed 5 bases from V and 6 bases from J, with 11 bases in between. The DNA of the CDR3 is TGTGCCAGCAGCCCCTTGTCCGGCGAGCAGTACTTC. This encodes CASSPLSGEQYF.

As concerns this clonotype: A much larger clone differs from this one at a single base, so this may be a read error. In DNA form, the CDR3 reads TGTGCCAGCAGTCCATCGAACTGTGGCTACACCTTC. It yields the protein CASSPSNCGYTF. V gene TRBV28 combines with J gene TRBJ1-2; D is unclear. The CDR3 consists of 12 residues. Germline V lookup: CDR1 MDHEN, CDR2 SYDVKM.